Listed here are 7 T cell receptor beta chains from one sample, sequenced in a study of blood T cell repertoires in COVID-19. Method: immunoSEQ multiplex PCR; TCRdb's copy keeps in-frame clones and lacks some. The sample holds about 320,000 clones, 90% seen once. Material: PBMCs or T cells enriched from blood (not recorded which). These receptors originate from a man in his sixties who had recovered from COVID-19.

The chain recombines TRBV30 with TRBJ1-4; D ambiguous. The V gene's germline CDR1 is GTSNPN and CDR2 SVGIG (reference sequence). The CDR3 has 13 amino acids. V was clipped by 5 bases and J by 7 bases, with 14 bases between them. CDR3 bases: TGTGCCTGGGGAGGGCAGGCTGGTGAAAAACTGTTTTTT. This codes for CAWGGQAGEKLFF. Full variable domain (remainder filled in from reference TRBV30 and TRBJ1-4): SQTIHQWPATLVQPVGSPLSLECTVEGTSNPNLYWYRQAAGRGLQLLFYSVGIGQISSEVPQNLSASRPQDRQFILSSKKLLLSDSGFYLCAWGGQAGEKLFFGSGTQLSVL.

The rearrangement uses TRBV6-5 and TRBJ2-7; no reliable D call. V shed 8 bases and J shed 2 bases, with 4 bases lying between them. CDR3 length: 10 amino acids. Germline V gene lookup returns CDR1 MNHEY and CDR2 SVGAGI. CDR3 sequence reads: CASSAYEQYF. DNA for the CDR3: TGTGCCAGCTCCGCCTACGAGCAGTACTTC.

The gene calls are TRBV5-1 and TRBJ2-3, with 10 bases lining up with TRBD1. CDR1 is SGHRS and CDR2 is YFSETQ in the germline V gene. The CDR3 is made up of 15 amino acids. The ends lost 4 bases at V and 5 bases at J; junction bases unmatched: 7. The CDR3 nucleotides are TGCGCCAGCAGCCGCCGACAGGGGGCTATAGATACGCAGTATTTT. It is translated as CASSRRQGAIDTQYF.

This chain joins TRBV7-2 and TRBJ1-2, with D possibly TRBD1 on 6 matching bases. CDR3 size: 13 residues. Germline V gene sequence: CDR1 SGHTA, CDR2 FQGNSA. Trimming stripped 5 bases from V and 4 bases from J, with 11 bases between. CDR3 in DNA: TGTGCCAGCAGCCCCCTCAGGGGCTATGGCTACACCTTC. Translating gives CASSPLRGYGYTF.

The rearrangement links TRBV28 to TRBJ1-4, with 9 bases identical to TRBD1. Germline V gene sequence: CDR1 MDHEN, CDR2 SYDVKM. The CDR3 has 14 residues. Unmatched junction bases numbered 5, after V lost 8 bases and J lost 4 bases. This CDR3 is CASGTGNDNEKLFF. The CDR3 DNA reads as TGTGCCAGCGGGACAGGGAATGATAATGAAAAACTGTTTTTT.

The chain joins TRBV30 to TRBJ1-1, with TRBD1 identical over 10 bases. V lost 3 bases to trimming and J lost 3 bases; unmatched junction nucleotides: 4. This CDR3 is built from 14 residues. Germline lookup yields CDR1 GTSNPN and CDR2 SVGIG (reference sequence). DNA of the CDR3: TGTGCCTGGAGCCCTGGGACAGGGGACACTGAAGCTTTCTTT. It specifies CAWSPGTGDTEAFF.

V usage is TRBV27 and J usage is TRBJ2-5, with TRBD2 matching 11 bases. The germline V gene encodes CDR1 MNHEY and CDR2 SMNVEV (reference sequence). The CDR3 contains 15 residues. J gave up 3 bases and V 11 bases, and 11 bases lay outside the gene matches. CDR3 DNA: TGTGCCTCCCAAGGGCTAGCGGGGGGCGAAGAGACCCAGTACTTC. Translation: CASQGLAGGEETQYF.